The 31 T cell receptor beta chains presented below share a single source sample, sequenced in a study of somatic mutations in cytotoxic T cells in rheumatoid arthritis (dated by TCRdb to 2017 to 2019). Receptor amplification or capture employed the immunoSEQ multiplex PCR assay. Imported from immuneACCESS, the table was reduced by TCRdb to in-frame sequences with V and J called. These copies leave out some clones; in studies compared against another copy, an unresolved V gene accounts for under half, and the cause of the remainder is not known. Recorded for this sample are roughly 4,000 clones; 60% to 80% of them occurred a single time. The ten largest clones take up approximately 20% of the sample. Sequenced input: CD8+ T cells sorted from blood. Receptors originate from an adult with rheumatoid arthritis.

The chain has TRBV11-3 and TRBJ2-7; 8 nucleotides align to TRBD2. This CDR3 region has 14 residues. Trimming took 3 bases from V and 8 from J; bases not matched to a gene: 9. Germline CDR1 SGHNT, CDR2 YENEEA. In nucleotides, the CDR3 is TGTGCCAGCAGCTTCGGGGGGGGGCCCGCTAAGCAGTACTTC. It codes for CASSFGGGPAKQYF.

This chain connects TRBV7-2 to TRBJ2-5, with D possibly TRBD2 on 5 matching bases. Per germline, CDR1 SGHTA and CDR2 FQGNSA. V was cut by 5 bases and J by 5 bases, with 12 bases left in between. The CDR3 covers 13 residues. This chain's CDR3 is CASSGRTGETQYF. The CDR3 region has the DNA TGTGCCAGCAGCGGGCGGACTGGGGAGACCCAGTACTTC.

This clone was counted once. CDR3 loop: CASSEAVGNSNQPQHF. The CDR3 region has the DNA TGTGCCAGCAGTGAAGCGGTAGGTAATAGCAATCAGCCCCAGCATTTT. J is TRBJ1-5 and V is TRBV6-1; D is uncertain. The V gene's germline CDR1 is MNHNS and CDR2 SASEGT. The CDR3 has 16 amino acids. V lost 0 bases to trimming and J lost 0 bases, with 9 bases between them.

The chain recombines TRBV19 with TRBJ2-3, with 7 bases matching TRBD1. The germline V gene encodes CDR1 LNHDA and CDR2 SQIVND (reference sequence). Germline trimming cut 5 bases from V and 0 bases from J; bases unmatched to any gene: 5. CDR3 length: 15 amino acids. CDR3 bases: TGTGCCAGTAGTCATGACAGGGCTAGCACAGATACGCAGTATTTT. Amino acid sequence: CASSHDRASTDTQYF.

This chain joins TRBV27 and TRBJ2-6, with D unresolved. Germline CDR1 MNHEY, CDR2 SMNVEV (reference sequence). With 2 bases removed from V and 2 bases from J, the gap between germline ends came to 4 bases. The CDR3 runs to 14 residues. CDR3 DNA sequence: TGTGCCAGCAGTTTAAAACCTGGGGCCAACGTCCTGACTTTC. Amino acid sequence: CASSLKPGANVLTF.

The gene calls are TRBV2 and TRBJ2-7, with a weak D call TRBD1 (6 bases). The CDR3 runs to 18 residues. Trimming removed 4 bases from V and 1 base from J, with 23 bases in between. Germline lookup yields CDR1 SNHLY and CDR2 FYNNEI. CDR3 in amino acids: CASSGPLTGLRYSYEQYF. Written as DNA, the CDR3 is TGTGCCAGCAGTGGCCCCCTTACAGGGTTGAGATATTCCTACGAGCAGTACTTC.

The J gene is TRBJ2-6, the V gene TRBV4-2, with a weak D call TRBD1 (5 bases). CDR1 is LGHNA, CDR2 YNFKEQ, per germline. V lost 5 bases, J lost 1 base, and 15 bases lay in between. The CDR3 runs 17 residues. The CDR3 loop reads CASSLAGRVSGANVLTF. In nucleotides, the CDR3 is TGTGCCAGCAGCTTAGCCGGCAGGGTATCTGGGGCCAACGTCCTGACTTTC.

The chain carries TRBV6-4 and TRBJ2-3; possibly TRBD1 or TRBD2 for D (5 bases each). The germline V and J ends were trimmed by 0 bases and 1 base, with 8 bases remaining between them. The CDR3 is 15 amino acids. Germline V gene sequence: CDR1 MRHNA, CDR2 SNTAGT. The CDR3 DNA sequence: TGTGCCAGCAGTGACTCGCTGGGGGGCACAGATACGCAGTATTTT. Translation gives CASSDSLGGTDTQYF.

V gene TRBV7-3 combines with J gene TRBJ2-1; 15 nucleotides agree with TRBD2. Germline V gene lookup returns CDR1 SGHTA and CDR2 FQGTGA. V gave up 2 bases and J gave up 0 bases; unmatched junction bases: 5. This CDR3 comprises 19 residues. The CDR3 nucleotides read TGTGCCAGCAGCTTAGGGACTAGCGGGGGGAAGCACTCCTACAATGAGCAGTTCTTC. Translation: CASSLGTSGGKHSYNEQFF.

This chain connects TRBV2 to TRBJ2-7; 9 positions agree with TRBD2. V lost 2 bases and J lost 2; bases outside the gene matches: 1. The length of the CDR3 is 14 residues. The V gene's germline CDR1 is SNHLY and CDR2 FYNNEI. CDR3 coding DNA: TGTGCCAGCAGTGAACTAGCGGGAACCTACGAGCAGTACTTC. Its translation: CASSELAGTYEQYF.

The J gene is TRBJ2-7, the V gene TRBV5-1; possibly TRBD1 for D (6 bases). Germline V gene data show CDR1 as SGHRS and CDR2 as YFSETQ. Deletions cut 7 bases from V and 0 bases from J, with 17 bases between. The CDR3 is 15 residues long. CDR3 sequence: CASESSGQVSYEQYF. The CDR3 DNA is TGCGCCAGCGAATCATCGGGACAAGTCTCCTACGAGCAGTACTTC.

V and J are TRBV7-3 and TRBJ2-7; 11 positions match TRBD1. CDR1 is SGHTA and CDR2 is FQGTGA in the germline V gene. The trim removed 5 bases at V and 2 bases at J, leaving 2 bases unmatched. CDR3 size: 14 residues. Written as DNA, the CDR3 is TGTGCCAGCAGCCCGGGACAGGGGGCCTACGAGCAGTACTTC. Its translation is CASSPGQGAYEQYF. Together with reference TRBV7-3 and TRBJ2-7, the CDR3 gives the full variable domain: GAGVSQTPSNKVTEKGKYVELRCDPISGHTALYWYRQSLGQGPEFLIYFQGTGAADDSGLPNDRFFAVRPEGSVSTLKIQRTERGDSAVYLCASSPGQGAYEQYFGPGTRLTVT.

The V gene is TRBV6-6, the J gene TRBJ1-2; D gene uncertain. Trimming left V 2 bases short and J 5 bases short, with 18 bases between. CDR1 is MNHNY and CDR2 is SVGAGI in the germline V gene (reference sequence). The CDR3 runs 16 residues. The CDR3 reads CASSYRNLQGLYGYTF. For the CDR3, the DNA is TGTGCCAGCAGTTACCGAAACTTACAAGGCCTATATGGCTACACCTTC.

This sequence joins TRBV27 and TRBJ2-1, with 12 bases aligning to TRBD2. V shed 6 bases, J shed 6 bases, and the junction held 6 bases outside the gene matches. The germline V gene encodes CDR1 MNHEY and CDR2 SMNVEV (reference sequence). The CDR3 totals 15 residues. The CDR3 reads CASSPGLAGLNEQFF. The CDR3 region has the DNA TGTGCCAGCAGCCCAGGACTAGCGGGGCTCAATGAGCAGTTCTTC.

The chain couples TRBV27 to TRBJ2-3; D is unresolved. V gave up 0 bases and J gave up 0 bases, with 13 bases separating them. The CDR3 length is 17 residues. Germline CDR1 reads MNHEY; CDR2 reads SMNVEV (reference sequence). CDR3 sequence reads: CASSLSRTTVSTDTQYF. CDR3 sequence (DNA): TGTGCCAGCAGTTTATCGCGGACCACAGTAAGCACAGATACGCAGTATTTT.

The chain employs TRBV9 and TRBJ1-1, with D possibly TRBD1 on 6 matching bases. The ends were cut back, 4 bases at V and 2 bases at J, with 15 bases in the middle. This CDR3 region has 15 residues. Germline CDR1 reads SGDLS; CDR2 reads YYNGEE. CDR3 amino acids: CASSPVGGLNTEAFF. The CDR3 region has the DNA TGTGCCAGCAGCCCCGTGGGGGGGCTTAACACTGAAGCTTTCTTT. Based on the CDR3 plus reference TRBV9 and TRBJ1-1, the full variable domain is DSGVTQTPKHLITATGQRVTLRCSPRSGDLSVYWYQQSLDQGLQFLIQYYNGEERAKGNILERFSAQQFPDLHSELNLSSLELGDSALYFCASSPVGGLNTEAFFGQGTRLTVV.

The gene calls are TRBV30 and TRBJ2-7; the match to TRBD1 covers 7 bases. Germline CDR1 GTSNPN, CDR2 SVGIG (reference sequence). The CDR3 sequence is 12 residues long. The V and J ends lost 8 bases and 0 bases, in that order; junction bases with no gene match: 4. CDR3 nucleotide sequence: TGTGCCGGGACAGCCATCTCCTACGAGCAGTACTTC. Translated: CAGTAISYEQYF.

The V gene is TRBV29-1, the J gene TRBJ2-3; D tentatively fits TRBD1 or TRBD2 (5 bases each). The V end lost 1 base, the J end lost 2 bases, and 7 bases lay between the germline ends. This CDR3 has 13 amino acids. Germline CDR1 and CDR2: SQVTM and ANQGSEA. The DNA of the CDR3 is TGCAGCGTTGAAGGGGACCACACAGATACGCAGTATTTT. Its translation is CSVEGDHTDTQYF.

The chain combines TRBV4-1 with TRBJ2-7; a weak D match, TRBD1 (5 bases). CDR1 MGHRA and CDR2 YSYEKL come from the germline V gene. The V end was cut by 1 base, the J end by 2 bases, with 9 bases between. The CDR3 sequence is 14 residues long. The CDR3 nucleotides are TGCGCCAGCAGCCAAGCCCAGGGCCCCTACGAGCAGTACTTC. Translation: CASSQAQGPYEQYF.

The chain combines TRBV5-4 with TRBJ1-1; 9 nucleotides agree with TRBD1. The trim removed 8 bases at V and 0 bases at J, leaving 2 bases unmatched. The CDR3 extends over 13 amino acids. The germline gives CDR1 SGHNT, CDR2 YYREEE (reference sequence). CDR3 bases: TGTGCCAGACAGGGGGCTATGAACACTGAAGCTTTCTTT. Its protein product is CARQGAMNTEAFF.

A word on this clone: One junction end does not reproduce the germline sequence, and a read error may be involved. The genes are TRBV19 and TRBJ2-7, with D possibly TRBD2 on 5 matching bases. There are 15 residues in the CDR3. Germline loops: CDR1 LNHDA, CDR2 SQIVND (reference sequence). The DNA of the CDR3 is TGTGCCAGTAGTATCGGTAGTGGGAGCTACTACGGGCAGTACTTC. It translates to CASSIGSGSYYGQYF.

The V gene is TRBV29-1, the J gene TRBJ1-4; no clear D gene. Germline V gene sequence: CDR1 SQVTM, CDR2 ANQGSEA. The V and J ends lost 5 bases and 0 bases respectively, with 10 bases between them. The CDR3 has 14 residues. Here the CDR3 DNA reads TGCAGCGTTAAGGTCCGATCAACTAATGAAAAACTGTTTTTT. Encoded protein: CSVKVRSTNEKLFF.

The chain has TRBV7-9 and TRBJ1-3; TRBD1 matches at 9 bases. V shed 5 bases, J shed 3 bases, and the junction held 8 bases outside the gene matches. From germline, CDR1 is SEHNR and CDR2 FQNEAQ (reference sequence). The CDR3 has 16 amino acids. The CDR3 bases are TGTGCCAGCAGCCCCACCACAGGGGGCTATGGAAACACCATATATTTT. Translation gives CASSPTTGGYGNTIYF.

This sequence joins TRBV6-5 and TRBJ2-3, with a possible D match to TRBD1 (6 bases). The CDR3 runs to 13 residues. Germline CDR1 MNHEY, CDR2 SVGAGI. V shed 2 bases and J shed 7 bases, with 10 bases lying between them. DNA of the CDR3: TGTGCCAGCAGTTACGGACAGCGCAATACGCAGTATTTT. Its protein is CASSYGQRNTQYF.

This chain links TRBV7-8 with TRBJ2-3; maybe TRBD2 (5 bases). Trimming removed 5 bases from V and 4 bases from J, with 10 bases in between. Per the germline V gene, CDR1 is SGHVS and CDR2 is FQNEAQ. The CDR3 covers 13 residues. The CDR3 sequence is CASSPAGPDTQYF. The CDR3 nucleotides are TGTGCCAGCAGCCCCGCGGGTCCAGATACGCAGTATTTT.

The chain couples TRBV11-1 to TRBJ1-1; 7 bases align to TRBD1. The J segment lost 4 bases and the V segment lost 5 bases, leaving 4 bases of the junction unmatched. The CDR3 is made up of 13 amino acids. CDR1 SGHAT and CDR2 FQDESV come from the germline V gene (reference sequence). In DNA, the CDR3 is TGTGCCAGCAGCCCGGGGACAGCCACTGAAGCTTTCTTT. It specifies CASSPGTATEAFF.

This clone was counted a few times. The chain joins TRBV5-1 to TRBJ2-7, with 10 bases that match TRBD2. The germline gives CDR1 SGHRS, CDR2 YFSETQ. There are 17 residues in the CDR3. V was clipped by 4 bases and J by 3 bases; unmatched bases: 13. The CDR3 coding sequence is TGCGCCAGCAGCCTGGGATGGGCTAGCGGGAGTGGCTACGAGCAGTACTTC. As protein: CASSLGWASGSGYEQYF.

This clone was counted between two and nine times. The chain recombines TRBV7-9 with TRBJ2-1; 13 nucleotides align to TRBD2. Germline lookup yields CDR1 SEHNR and CDR2 FQNEAQ (reference sequence). V lost 4 bases to trimming and J lost 8 bases; unmatched junction nucleotides: 8. The CDR3 loop spans 16 amino acids. The CDR3 nucleotides read TGTGCCAGCAGCTCCATCACTAGCGGGAGGGCCTATGAGCAGTTCTTC. It is translated as CASSSITSGRAYEQFF.

The chain combines TRBV27 with TRBJ2-4; the D is unclear. V lost 4 bases and J 8 bases, leaving 15 bases between the germline ends. Per the germline V gene, CDR1 is MNHEY and CDR2 is SMNVEV (reference sequence). The CDR3 runs 14 residues. CDR3 nucleotide sequence: TGTGCCAGCAGTTCCCCACTGGGCATGGACATTCAGTACTTC. It specifies CASSSPLGMDIQYF.

The CDR3 DNA reads TGTGCCAGCAGCTTACCTTTTGGGGACCAAGAGACCCAGTACTTC. Encoded protein: CASSLPFGDQETQYF. The V call is TRBV13, the J call TRBJ2-5, with D uncertain. Germline values: CDR1 PRHDT, CDR2 FYEKMQ (reference sequence). The CDR3 is made up of 15 amino acids. V was shortened by 2 bases and J by 0 bases, with 10 bases between the two germline ends.

The CDR3 loop is CASSQGQGDQPQHF. DNA of the CDR3: TGCGCCAGCAGCCAAGGGCAGGGGGATCAGCCCCAGCATTTT. The chain uses TRBV4-1 and TRBJ1-5; 7 bases fit TRBD1. CDR1 and CDR2 (germline): MGHRA, YSYEKL. This CDR3 is 14 amino acids long. V was clipped by 1 base and J by 5 bases; unmatched bases: 2.